What follows is one T cell receptor beta chain and its context. This record belongs to a study of blood T cell repertoires in COVID-19. Overall study context: Material from acute and convalescent COVID-19 was sourced from the United States, Italy and Spain. T cells, B-cell-depleted T cells, or PBMCs supplied cDNA or gDNA.

Only in-frame clones appear in the TCRdb table, and some are missing; sequencing was by immunoSEQ multiplex PCR. In the table there are 200,000 to 250,000 clones, around 89% of which are singletons. The CDR3 sequence is 12 residues long. V was clipped by 5 bases and J by 7 bases, with 11 bases between them. In germline, CDR1 is MGHDK, CDR2 SYGVNS. Seattle researchers signed up patients amid active infection and tracked them longitudinally. Input material: peripheral blood. V and J are TRBV25-1 and TRBJ1-1; TRBD1 is a possible D gene (6 bases). The TCR comes from a man younger than 45 with COVID-19, enrolled during active disease. In DNA, the CDR3 is TGTGCCAGCAGTTATACAGGGATTGAAGCTTTCTTT. Its protein is CASSYTGIEAFF.